This is a list of T cell receptor beta chains from one sample in a study of T cell responses to AZD1222 COVID-19 vaccine. Some clones are missing from TCRdb's copy, which holds only in-frame ones; the method was immunoSEQ multiplex PCR. Here the sample spans fewer than 150,000 clones, over 75% being singletons. Material: peripheral blood, obtained on day 0 of AZD1222 vaccination. These receptors were collected from an adult in good health. Each CDR3 is given with its conserved first and last residue. The D gene is left open where the match is weak. Size values are once, few and many counts, or a class for expanded clones, and some rows have none.

j_gene,abundance,d_gene,v_gene,CDR3nt,CDR3aa
TRBJ1-2,.,.,TRBV19,TGTGCCAGTAGTATTTTCCCTAGATATGGCTACACCTTC,CASSIFPRYGYTF
TRBJ2-1,.,.,TRBV12-5,TGTGCTAGTGTTTCCCCGGGCCACAATGAGCAGTTCTTC,CASVSPGHNEQFF
TRBJ1-3,.,.,TRBV30,TGTGCCGTCCCCTCTCTAGGGAATAGTAACACCATATATTTT,CAVPSLGNSNTIYF
TRBJ1-5,.,.,TRBV7-6,TGTGCCAGCAGCTTAGAACCGGGACTGTATAATCAGCCCCAGCATTTT,CASSLEPGLYNQPQHF
TRBJ1-1,.,.,TRBV29-1,TGCAGCGCAGCGAACACTGAAGCTTTCTTT,CSAANTEAFF
TRBJ2-2,.,.,TRBV19,TGTGCCAGTAACTACAGGGTGAACACCGGGGAGCTGTTTTTT,CASNYRVNTGELFF
TRBJ2-1,.,.,TRBV19,TGTGCCAGTAGTATCGGGGGTTTCTACAATGAGCAGTTCTTC,CASSIGGFYNEQFF
TRBJ2-1,.,.,TRBV27,TGTGCCAGCAGCCTATCGAGAGTTAGCTCCTACAATGAGCAGTTCTTC,CASSLSRVSSYNEQFF
TRBJ2-2,.,TRBD1,TRBV7-6,TGTGCCAGCAGCTTTCCGGGACAGGGTATCACCGGGGAGCTGTTTTTT,CASSFPGQGITGELFF
TRBJ2-1,.,.,TRBV9,TGTGCCAGCACCCCAGGGAGCCCCGGGAGCCACAATGAGCAGTTCTTC,CASTPGSPGSHNEQFF
TRBJ2-5,.,TRBD2,TRBV3-1/TRBV3-2,TGTGCCAGCAGCCAAGAACTAGCGGGAGGGGGTTCCCAGTACTTC,CASSQELAGGGSQYF
TRBJ1-1,.,TRBD1,TRBV19,TGTGCCAGTAGTCCAGACAGGGTAGGGAACACTGAAGCTTTCTTT,CASSPDRVGNTEAFF
TRBJ1-2,few,.,TRBV6-1,TGTGCCAGCAGTGAAGTAGGGACCTATGGCTACACCTTC,CASSEVGTYGYTF